The 32 T cell receptor beta chains given below trace back to one sample, sequenced in a study of blood T cell repertoires in COVID-19. Produced via immunoSEQ multiplex PCR; TCRdb's table is partial and in-frame only. This table holds roughly 300,000 clones, around 85% found once. Input material: PBMCs or T cells enriched from blood (not recorded which). The receptors were sampled from a woman aged 50 to 60 who had recovered from COVID-19.

V and J are TRBV6-6 and TRBJ2-1, with TRBD2 matching over 8 bases. CDR1 is MNHNY, CDR2 SVGAGI, per germline (reference sequence). Trimming cost V 4 bases and J 1 base; bases outside gene matches: 6. CDR3 length: 16 residues. The CDR3 loop reads CASSSSTSGSYNEQFF. DNA for the CDR3: TGTGCCAGCAGTTCCTCCACTAGCGGTTCCTACAATGAGCAGTTCTTC.

This clone was observed once. V and J are TRBV2 and TRBJ2-7; 10 positions agree with TRBD1. The V gene end was trimmed by 5 bases and the J gene end by 3 bases; junction bases not matched to a gene: 4. CDR3 size: 14 residues. In germline, CDR1 is SNHLY, CDR2 FYNNEI. The CDR3 DNA is TGTGCCAGCAGTCGGACAGGGGGAGGCTACGAGCAGTACTTC. Translation gives CASSRTGGGYEQYF.

This clone was observed a single time. The chain employs TRBV6-2 or TRBV6-3 and TRBJ1-1; D is ambiguous. Trimming removed 0 bases at V and 7 bases at J, with 15 bases between. There are 15 residues in the CDR3. Germline V CDR1 and CDR2: MNHEY, SVGEGT. The CDR3 DNA sequence: TGTGCCAGCAGTTACTCACCCTACGGGGTCAATGAAGCTTTCTTT. Amino acid sequence: CASSYSPYGVNEAFF.

The chain employs TRBV12-5 and TRBJ2-7; a possible D gene is TRBD2 (6 bases). Germline-derived CDR1 and CDR2 are LGHNT and FRNRAP. The CDR3 runs 15 residues. The V end was cut by 7 bases, the J end by 2 bases, with 18 bases between. This chain's CDR3 is CASEVGGPYPYEQYF. The CDR3 DNA is TGTGCTAGTGAAGTCGGAGGGCCGTATCCCTACGAGCAGTACTTC.

This clone has a handful of counts. The J gene is TRBJ2-3, the V gene TRBV20-1, with TRBD2 identical over 9 bases. This CDR3 is built from 15 residues. Germline V gene lookup returns CDR1 DFQATT and CDR2 SNEGSKA (reference sequence). V dropped 3 bases and J dropped 1; count of bases not matched to a gene: 5. CDR3 residues: CSASLASGGTDTQYF. CDR3 bases: TGCAGTGCTAGTCTCGCTAGCGGGGGCACAGATACGCAGTATTTT.

The CDR3 coding sequence is TGTGCCACCAGTGATCCAGGGAACGGCTACACCTTC. Encoded protein: CATSDPGNGYTF. The rearrangement joins TRBV24-1 to TRBJ1-2; possible D gene TRBD1, 5 bases. The germline V gene encodes CDR1 KGHDR and CDR2 SFDVKD. CDR3 size: 12 residues. The V gene lost 3 bases and the J gene lost 8 bases, with 9 bases spanning the gap.

This sequence joins TRBV19 and TRBJ2-1; the match to TRBD2 covers 15 bases. This CDR3 comprises 18 residues. Trimming at V came to 6 bases and at J to 4 bases, leaving 10 bases not matched to a gene. Germline CDR1 is LNHDA and CDR2 is SQIVND (reference sequence). The CDR3 region has the DNA TGTGCCAGTAGGGGGACTAGCGGGAGGCCAAAGTCATACAATGAGCAGTTCTTC. Translated: CASRGTSGRPKSYNEQFF.

The rearrangement uses TRBV28 and TRBJ2-2, with TRBD2 matching 12 bases. From germline, CDR1 is MDHEN and CDR2 SYDVKM. The junction had 14 bases not matched to a gene; V was cut back by 3 bases and J by 3 bases. The CDR3 has 20 residues. The CDR3 coding sequence is TGTGCCAGCAGTTTCAAACGCGGGGCTAGCGGGGGGGTCGACACCGGGGAGCTGTTTTTT. Translation: CASSFKRGASGGVDTGELFF.

The chain employs TRBV5-6 and TRBJ2-5; TRBD2 matches at 12 bases. The CDR3 has 16 residues. Germline V gene data show CDR1 as SGHDT and CDR2 as YYEEEE. V dropped 4 bases and J dropped 5; count of bases not matched to a gene: 9. CDR3 sequence reads: CASSRTSGATSETQYF. The CDR3 bases are TGTGCCAGCAGCAGGACTAGCGGGGCTACAAGTGAGACCCAGTACTTC.

This sequence joins TRBV27 and TRBJ2-7; D remains ambiguous. Germline values: CDR1 MNHEY, CDR2 SMNVEV (reference sequence). Trimming took 8 bases from V and 5 from J, leaving 13 bases between them. The CDR3 totals 12 residues. CDR3 in amino acids: CASGLDHHEQYF. The CDR3 DNA reads TGTGCCAGCGGTCTAGACCACCACGAGCAGTACTTC.

The chain uses TRBV5-6 and TRBJ2-6, with TRBD1 matching 7 bases. Germline CDR1 reads SGHDT; CDR2 reads YYEEEE. The ends lost 4 bases at V and 0 bases at J; junction bases unmatched: 7. The CDR3 has 17 amino acids. CDR3 sequence (DNA): TGTGCCAGCAGCGAATGGGACAGATCCTCTGGGGCCAACGTCCTGACTTTC. The encoded protein is CASSEWDRSSGANVLTF.

The rearrangement links TRBV4-1 to TRBJ1-6, with a possible D match to TRBD1 (5 bases). V was cut by 3 bases and J by 7 bases, with 13 bases left in between. The CDR3 is 15 residues long. The V gene's germline CDR1 is MGHRA and CDR2 YSYEKL. CDR3 in amino acids: CASSHPTVPNSPLHF. CDR3 in DNA: TGCGCCAGCAGCCACCCGACAGTACCCAATTCACCCCTCCACTTT.

The V call is TRBV7-6, the J call TRBJ1-5; D is ambiguous. Germline assignment: CDR1 SGHVS and CDR2 FNYEAQ. V was pared by 2 bases and J by 5 bases, with 13 bases between. The CDR3 spans 15 residues. DNA of the CDR3: TGTGCCAGCAGCTTATCATCCCTTGGAGATCAGCCCCAGCATTTT. Its protein product is CASSLSSLGDQPQHF.

V usage is TRBV20-1 and J usage is TRBJ1-3; D is uncertain. This CDR3 contains 11 residues. Germline V gene sequence: CDR1 DFQATT, CDR2 SNEGSKA (reference sequence). The germline V and J ends were trimmed by 2 bases and 4 bases, with 3 bases remaining between them. CDR3 residues: CSARQGNTIYF. CDR3 DNA sequence: TGCAGTGCTAGACAGGGAAACACCATATATTTT.

V and J are TRBV2 and TRBJ1-2; D is perhaps TRBD1 (6 bases). The germline V gene has CDR1 SNHLY and CDR2 FYNNEI. CDR3 length: 14 residues. V was clipped by 4 bases and J by 1 base, with 10 bases between them. The chain's CDR3 is CASSARQVNYGYTF. The CDR3 nucleotides read TGTGCCAGCAGTGCTAGACAGGTTAACTATGGCTACACCTTC.

A few counts support this clone. The genes are TRBV6-6 and TRBJ1-5, with no clear D. V gave up 7 bases and J gave up 9 bases, with 19 bases separating them. Germline lookup yields CDR1 MNHNY and CDR2 SVGAGI (reference sequence). CDR3 length equals 14 residues. The CDR3 loop reads CASTKQSPVGPQHF. In DNA form, the CDR3 reads TGTGCCAGCACCAAACAGAGTCCAGTGGGGCCCCAGCATTTT.

This clone was seen just once. V is TRBV6-5 and J is TRBJ1-3, with TRBD1 matching 7 bases. V shed 4 bases and J 1 base; nucleotides not matched to a gene: 4. The germline V gene encodes CDR1 MNHEY and CDR2 SVGAGI. The CDR3 runs to 15 residues. The CDR3 DNA reads as TGTGCCAGCAGTTCCCAGACAGGGTCTGGAAACACCATATATTTT. The encoded protein is CASSSQTGSGNTIYF.

The rearrangement links TRBV6-5 to TRBJ1-2; 7 bases line up with TRBD1. Looked up from germline, CDR1 is MNHEY and CDR2 is SVGAGI. Trimming cost V 4 bases and J 4 bases; bases outside gene matches: 9. There are 15 residues in the CDR3. CDR3 DNA: TGTGCCAGCAGTTCCCGGGGGGGACAGCTCTATGGCTACACCTTC. This translates into CASSSRGGQLYGYTF.

This clone is a singleton in its sample. This chain connects TRBV15 to TRBJ2-5, with 11 bases matching TRBD2. This CDR3 is built from 16 residues. Germline V gene sequence: CDR1 LNHNV, CDR2 YYDKDF (reference sequence). V was pared by 3 bases and J by 2 bases, with 5 bases of the junction left unmatched. CDR3 DNA: TGTGCCACCAGCAGGCCCCGGACTAGCGGGCAAGAGACCCAGTACTTC. Residues: CATSRPRTSGQETQYF.

This sequence joins TRBV10-3 and TRBJ2-7; D might be TRBD1 (6 bases). This CDR3 spans 14 amino acids. Trimming removed 6 bases at V and 3 bases at J, with 15 bases between. Per the germline V gene, CDR1 is ENHRY and CDR2 is SYGVKD. The CDR3 reads CAIRRTGSSYEQYF. The DNA for the CDR3 is TGTGCCATCAGAAGAACAGGGTCGAGCTACGAGCAGTACTTC.

The chain couples TRBV5-1 to TRBJ1-1; D possibly corresponds to TRBD1 (5 bases). V was shortened by 4 bases and J by 3 bases, with 16 bases between the two germline ends. The CDR3 contains 15 residues. Germline V lookup: CDR1 SGHRS, CDR2 YFSETQ. The CDR3: CASSPAGDGYTEAFF. Here the CDR3 DNA reads TGCGCCAGCAGCCCGGCGGGGGACGGTTACACTGAAGCTTTCTTT.

This sequence joins TRBV5-4 and TRBJ2-2; 9 bases agree with TRBD2. CDR3 length: 15 residues. From germline, CDR1 is SGHNT and CDR2 YYREEE (reference sequence). With 0 bases clipped from V and 5 bases from J, the junction kept 2 bases outside the gene matches. The CDR3 nucleotides are TGTGCCAGCAGCTTGGGCGCGGGGGGGACCGGGGAGCTGTTTTTT. Translating gives CASSLGAGGTGELFF.

The chain recombines TRBV13 with TRBJ1-6; D is uncertain. V was trimmed by 7 bases and J by 4 bases, leaving 11 bases between them. The CDR3 covers 14 residues. In germline, CDR1 is PRHDT, CDR2 FYEKMQ (reference sequence). This chain's CDR3 is CASTPRGYNSPLHF. CDR3 DNA sequence: TGTGCCAGCACCCCTCGAGGATATAATTCACCCCTCCACTTT.

This chain links TRBV20-1 with TRBJ2-1; 7 positions agree with TRBD2. The CDR3 is made up of 16 amino acids. The germline gives CDR1 DFQATT, CDR2 SNEGSKA (reference sequence). The junction had 16 bases not matched to a gene; V was cut back by 3 bases and J by 8 bases. CDR3 sequence: CSASVWVAGAGDEQFF. The CDR3 coding sequence is TGCAGTGCTAGTGTTTGGGTTGCGGGAGCTGGCGATGAGCAGTTCTTC.

J is TRBJ2-1 and V is TRBV15; maybe TRBD1 (6 bases). Trimming took 1 base from V and 1 from J, leaving 23 bases between them. Germline CDR1 LNHNV, CDR2 YYDKDF (reference sequence). The CDR3 spans 20 residues. The CDR3: CATSRVGLRTVIHSYNEQFF. CDR3 DNA sequence: TGTGCCACCAGCAGAGTAGGCCTCCGGACAGTGATTCATTCCTACAATGAGCAGTTCTTC.

J is TRBJ1-6 and V is TRBV30; 9 nucleotides match TRBD1. CDR3 length equals 15 residues. Trimming at V came to 0 bases and at J to 7 bases, leaving 4 bases not matched to a gene. Germline V gene sequence: CDR1 GTSNPN, CDR2 SVGIG (reference sequence). The DNA for the CDR3 is TGTGCCTGGAGTGTAGGACAGGGGCAGAATTCACCCCTCCACTTT. As protein: CAWSVGQGQNSPLHF. Looking up the rest from reference TRBV30 and TRBJ1-6 gives the full variable domain: SQTIHQWPATLVQPVGSPLSLECTVEGTSNPNLYWYRQAAGRGLQLLFYSVGIGQISSEVPQNLSASRPQDRQFILSSKKLLLSDSGFYLCAWSVGQGQNSPLHFGNGTRLTVT.

This clone has just one count. The chain is built from TRBV5-4 and TRBJ2-3; 8 positions agree with TRBD1. CDR3 length: 14 amino acids. J lost 4 bases, V lost 7 bases, and 8 bases had no gene match. Looked up from germline, CDR1 is SGHNT and CDR2 is YYREEE (reference sequence). As DNA, the CDR3 is TGTGCCAGCCAAATTACAGGGGGTGCAGATACGCAGTATTTT. It translates to CASQITGGADTQYF.

J is TRBJ1-5 and V is TRBV4-1, with TRBD1 matching over 8 bases. J gave up 0 bases and V 4 bases, and 2 bases lay outside the gene matches. The CDR3 contains 15 residues. Germline V gene lookup returns CDR1 MGHRA and CDR2 YSYEKL. CDR3 region: CASSPDRASNQPQHF. The DNA of the CDR3 is TGCGCCAGCAGCCCGGACAGGGCTAGCAATCAGCCCCAGCATTTT.

This chain connects TRBV4-1 to TRBJ2-5; D perhaps matches TRBD2 (6 bases). V was cut by 2 bases and J by 5 bases, with 18 bases left in between. There are 16 residues in the CDR3. CDR1 MGHRA and CDR2 YSYEKL come from the germline V gene. CDR3 bases: TGCGCCAGCAGCCAAACTCGACTAGTCGTGAGTGAGACCCAGTACTTC. Translated: CASSQTRLVVSETQYF.

This clone was seen a few times. The genes are TRBV24-1 and TRBJ1-3; no clear D gene. Germline V gives CDR1 KGHDR, CDR2 SFDVKD. The V gene lost 5 bases and the J gene lost 1 base, with 11 bases spanning the gap. CDR3 length equals 15 residues. The CDR3 sequence is CATSGGATSGNTIYF. The CDR3 nucleotides are TGTGCCACCAGTGGAGGAGCTACTTCTGGAAACACCATATATTTT.

V usage is TRBV4-3 and J usage is TRBJ1-2; D remains unclear. Deletions cut 2 bases from V and 4 bases from J, with 8 bases between. The V gene's germline CDR1 is LGHNA and CDR2 YSLEER. The CDR3 consists of 13 residues. CDR3: CASSQPNGYGYTF. In DNA form, the CDR3 reads TGCGCCAGCAGCCAACCCAACGGCTATGGCTACACCTTC.

The rearrangement links TRBV20-1 to TRBJ2-5; D is unresolved. CDR3 length: 11 residues. The ends were cut back, 0 bases at V and 5 bases at J, with 4 bases in the middle. Germline-derived CDR1 and CDR2 are DFQATT and SNEGSKA (reference sequence). Here the CDR3 DNA reads TGCAGTGCTAGAGATATTGAGACCCAGTACTTC. Amino acids: CSARDIETQYF.